These 27 T cell receptor beta chains were sequenced from one sample in a study of T cells after yellow fever vaccination. TCRdb re-called the 5' RACE reads with MiXCR, one entry per CDR3 protein. The sample consists of more than 300,000 distinct CDR3 sequences, approximately 12% of them appearing once. Here the sequenced sample was CD4+ T cells sorted from PBMCs, taken 45 days after the yellow fever booster vaccination. Every receptor here comes from a man aged 18 to 30 who received the YFV17D yellow fever vaccine.

This clonotype showed up many times. V gene TRBV7-6 combines with J gene TRBJ2-1, with D possibly being TRBD1 or TRBD2 (6 bases each). Germline CDR1 is SGHVS and CDR2 is FNYEAQ. The CDR3 has 15 residues. The ends were cut back, 5 bases at V and 1 base at J, with 12 bases in the middle. The CDR3 bases are TGTGCCAGCAGCCCAGGAGGGGGGTCCTACAATGAGCAGTTCTTC. Translated, it gives CASSPGGGSYNEQFF.

This clonotype turned up a few times. This rearrangement joins TRBV7-2 to TRBJ1-2, with D possibly matching TRBD1 (5 bases). The V end lost 1 base, the J end lost 6 bases, and 12 bases lay between the germline ends. The CDR3 spans 14 residues. Germline CDR1 SGHTA, CDR2 FQGNSA. The CDR3 region has the DNA TGTGCCAGCAGCTTAGGCCGGTTCAGGGATGGCTACACCTTC. Translation gives CASSLGRFRDGYTF.

Here the CDR3 reads CSVEVAGGRKAQYF. The CDR3 DNA sequence: TGCAGCGTTGAAGTAGCGGGGGGCCGAAAGGCCCAGTACTTC. The V and J genes are TRBV29-1 and TRBJ2-5; 10 bases agree with TRBD2. The CDR3 extends over 14 amino acids. Germline V gene lookup returns CDR1 SQVTM and CDR2 ANQGSEA. V shed 1 base, J shed 9 bases, and the junction held 8 bases outside the gene matches.

Only a few counts were recorded for this clonotype. The V gene is TRBV29-1, the J gene TRBJ1-5; 7 nucleotides agree with TRBD1. The V and J ends lost 6 bases and 6 bases, in that order; junction bases with no gene match: 8. From germline, CDR1 is SQVTM and CDR2 ANQGSEA. CDR3 size: 13 residues. The CDR3 loop reads CSVRQGVGQPQHF. The CDR3 nucleotides are TGCAGCGTACGACAGGGAGTGGGTCAGCCCCAGCATTTT.

There are many counts of this clonotype. This chain connects TRBV20-1 to TRBJ1-5, with D uncertain. Trimming took 5 bases from V and 2 from J, leaving 13 bases between them. CDR3 length: 14 residues. The germline gives CDR1 DFQATT, CDR2 SNEGSKA (reference sequence). The CDR3 coding sequence is TGCAGTGCTCCGACGGCCCTTGGCAATCAGCCCCAGCATTTT. This translates into CSAPTALGNQPQHF.

The chain has TRBV24-1 and TRBJ1-2; D ambiguous. The CDR3 sequence is 13 residues long. The germline V gene encodes CDR1 KGHDR and CDR2 SFDVKD. V lost 2 bases and J lost 5, with 8 bases in between. The CDR3 sequence is CATSDSDIYGYTF. The CDR3, as DNA: TGTGCCACCAGTGATTCTGACATATATGGCTACACCTTC.

This clonotype was seen a few times. The chain joins TRBV5-1 to TRBJ2-5; 7 bases map to TRBD2. V dropped 2 bases and J dropped 6; count of bases not matched to a gene: 13. In germline, CDR1 is SGHRS, CDR2 YFSETQ. The CDR3 runs 16 residues. CDR3 nucleotide sequence: TGCGCCAGCAGCTTTTATGCGGGGGTTCAAGATAAGACCCAGTACTTC. Protein sequence: CASSFYAGVQDKTQYF.

In its sample, this clonotype was seen a few times. V gene TRBV6-1 combines with J gene TRBJ1-6; 7 bases map to TRBD1. The CDR3 consists of 15 residues. CDR1 MNHNS and CDR2 SASEGT come from the germline V gene. J was trimmed by 4 bases and V by 8 bases; bases with no gene match: 8. CDR3 residues: CASCQGGTYNSPLHF. The CDR3 coding sequence is TGTGCCAGCTGCCAGGGGGGAACTTATAATTCACCCCTCCACTTT.

This clonotype has only a few counts. This chain uses TRBV9 with TRBJ2-6; the D is unclear. The CDR3 sequence is 15 residues long. The V gene's germline CDR1 is SGDLS and CDR2 YYNGEE. Between the trimmed V and J ends, which lost 4 bases and 4 bases, there was a span of 12 bases. The CDR3 spells CASSPTTSGANVLTF. Here the CDR3 DNA reads TGTGCCAGCAGCCCAACCACTTCCGGGGCCAACGTCCTGACTTTC.

The gene calls are TRBV9 and TRBJ1-4, with 7 bases identical to TRBD1. There are 19 residues in the CDR3. Germline trimming cut 4 bases from V and 8 bases from J; bases unmatched to any gene: 23. CDR1 and CDR2 (germline): SGDLS, YYNGEE. The CDR3 loop reads CASSPRRREATGVGEKLFF. CDR3 nucleotide sequence: TGTGCCAGCAGCCCCAGGAGGCGAGAGGCCACAGGGGTCGGCGAAAAACTGTTTTTT.

This chain joins TRBV7-2 and TRBJ2-5; 10 bases agree with TRBD1. CDR1 and CDR2 from the germline V gene are SGHTA and FQGNSA. The CDR3 is 15 residues long. V trimming: 5 bases; J trimming: 5 bases; junction bases outside the gene matches: 8. The CDR3 is CASSTTGTGVETQYF. For the CDR3, the DNA is TGTGCCAGCAGCACCACCGGGACAGGGGTGGAGACCCAGTACTTC.

The chain has TRBV9 and TRBJ2-3; D possibly corresponds to TRBD2 (6 bases). Per the germline V gene, CDR1 is SGDLS and CDR2 is YYNGEE. CDR3 length: 16 residues. The V end lost 0 bases, the J end lost 6 bases, and 17 bases lay between the germline ends. CDR3 DNA: TGTGCCAGCAGCGTAGCCCCAAGGGGACTTTCGGATACGCAGTATTTT. Its protein is CASSVAPRGLSDTQYF. Full variable domain (outside the CDR3, taken from reference TRBV9 and TRBJ2-3): DSGVTQTPKHLITATGQRVTLRCSPRSGDLSVYWYQQSLDQGLQFLIQYYNGEERAKGNILERFSAQQFPDLHSELNLSSLELGDSALYFCASSVAPRGLSDTQYFGPGTRLTVL.

The chain employs TRBV19 and TRBJ1-5; D may be TRBD1 (5 bases). This CDR3 comprises 18 residues. The V end was cut by 7 bases, the J end by 0 bases, with 22 bases between. Germline lookup yields CDR1 LNHDA and CDR2 SQIVND (reference sequence). CDR3 nucleotide sequence: TGTGCCAGTATCCCTTCGGGACTAGAAGGTTATAGCAATCAGCCCCAGCATTTT. It codes for CASIPSGLEGYSNQPQHF.

This clonotype was picked up a small number of times. The V gene is TRBV7-2, the J gene TRBJ1-4; 8 bases align to TRBD1. The trim removed 5 bases at V and 4 bases at J, leaving 3 bases unmatched. The length of the CDR3 is 14 residues. The germline V gene has CDR1 SGHTA and CDR2 FQGNSA. CDR3 DNA sequence: TGTGCCAGCAGCCAGGACAGGGATAATGAAAAACTGTTTTTT. Amino acids: CASSQDRDNEKLFF.

This clonotype was seen more than once but under ten times. The chain couples TRBV24-1 to TRBJ2-5, with D unclear. Germline CDR1 reads KGHDR; CDR2 reads SFDVKD. The CDR3 length is 14 residues. The V end was cut by 2 bases, the J end by 7 bases, with 13 bases between. CDR3 protein: CATSDSLGRVTQYF. In DNA, the CDR3 is TGTGCCACCAGTGATTCTTTAGGGCGCGTGACCCAGTACTTC.

The chain is built from TRBV7-2 and TRBJ2-3; tentatively, D is TRBD1 (5 bases). The V end was cut by 5 bases, the J end by 6 bases, with 15 bases between. The germline V gene has CDR1 SGHTA and CDR2 FQGNSA. CDR3 length: 14 residues. CDR3 DNA sequence: TGTGCCAGCAGCCCCCGGGCCCCAGGGGATACGCAGTATTTT. It encodes CASSPRAPGDTQYF.

This clonotype was seen a handful of times. The chain carries TRBV3-1 and TRBJ2-3; 12 bases fit TRBD2. The ends lost 6 bases at V and 6 bases at J; junction bases unmatched: 13. Germline CDR1 and CDR2: LGHDT and YNNKEL (reference sequence). CDR3 length: 17 residues. The CDR3 DNA reads TGTGCCAGCAGGCCTTACCATGGACTAGCGGGGTCGGATACGCAGTATTTT. Residues: CASRPYHGLAGSDTQYF.

At least ten counts were recorded for this clonotype. This sequence joins TRBV5-1 and TRBJ2-3, with 11 bases matching TRBD1. CDR1 is SGHRS and CDR2 is YFSETQ in the germline V gene. The V gene end was trimmed by 4 bases and the J gene end by 4 bases; junction bases not matched to a gene: 5. The CDR3 extends over 15 amino acids. The chain's CDR3 is CASSMGQGGADTQYF. The CDR3 DNA is TGCGCCAGCAGCATGGGACAGGGGGGCGCAGATACGCAGTATTTT.

This clonotype was observed a handful of times. The rearrangement uses TRBV4-2 and TRBJ1-5, with unresolved D. The germline V gene encodes CDR1 LGHNA and CDR2 YNFKEQ. V shed 3 bases and J shed 2 bases, with 8 bases lying between them. The CDR3 is made up of 14 amino acids. The CDR3: CASSQGMGNQPQHF. CDR3 in DNA: TGTGCCAGCAGCCAGGGGATGGGCAATCAGCCCCAGCATTTT.

In this sample, this clonotype turned up many times. The genes are TRBV12-3 or TRBV12-4 and TRBJ2-2; D is perhaps TRBD1 or TRBD2 (5 bases each). The germline V and J ends were trimmed by 9 bases and 6 bases, with 8 bases remaining between them. The CDR3 runs 11 residues. The CDR3 DNA reads as TGTGCCAGTCGAGGGGCCGGGGAGCTGTTTTTT. It codes for CASRGAGELFF.

This clonotype was seen many times. The rearrangement joins TRBV7-2 to TRBJ1-2, with D tentatively TRBD1 (6 bases). Per the germline V gene, CDR1 is SGHTA and CDR2 is FQGNSA. The CDR3 is made up of 13 amino acids. Trimming stripped 1 base from V and 4 bases from J, with 7 bases between. In nucleotides, the CDR3 is TGTGCCAGCAGCTTAGGGGACATCTATGGCTACACCTTC. The encoded protein is CASSLGDIYGYTF.

The chain employs TRBV19 and TRBJ1-6; a possible D gene is TRBD1 (5 bases). The ends were cut back, 5 bases at V and 9 bases at J, with 20 bases in the middle. This CDR3 spans 16 amino acids. Germline-derived CDR1 and CDR2 are LNHDA and SQIVND (reference sequence). The DNA of the CDR3 is TGTGCCAGTAGTTCCCTTCCGGGACCGTCTTTTTCACCCCTCCACTTT. It encodes CASSSLPGPSFSPLHF.

This clonotype was recorded a few times. This chain joins TRBV5-1 and TRBJ1-6, with D hard to call. Germline CDR1 reads SGHRS; CDR2 reads YFSETQ. V dropped 0 bases and J dropped 1 base, with 8 bases sitting between them. The CDR3 length is 16 residues. The CDR3 reads CASSLGERSYNSPLHF. For the CDR3, the DNA is TGCGCCAGCAGCTTGGGGGAGAGATCCTATAATTCACCCCTCCACTTT.

This chain links TRBV12-3 or TRBV12-4 with TRBJ1-2; D possibly corresponds to TRBD1 (5 bases). The length of the CDR3 is 15 residues. Trimming pared 3 bases from V and 4 bases from J, leaving 15 bases between. CDR3 in DNA: TGTGCCAGCAGTTTGGGGGATGGGCGCTCCTATGGCTACACCTTC. This encodes CASSLGDGRSYGYTF.

The sample holds a few counts of this clonotype. DNA of the CDR3: TGCGCCAGCCAACTTGACAGGCTCACAGATACGCAGTATTTT. The encoded protein is CASQLDRLTDTQYF. The chain has TRBV5-1 and TRBJ2-3, with D possibly TRBD1 on 6 matching bases. The CDR3 has 14 amino acids. Germline assignment: CDR1 SGHRS and CDR2 YFSETQ. Trimming shortened V by 7 bases and J by 2 bases, and 14 bases separated the two germline ends.

The chain combines TRBV12-3 or TRBV12-4 with TRBJ2-1, with 7 bases lining up with TRBD1. CDR3 length equals 14 residues. Unmatched junction bases numbered 6, after V lost 5 bases and J lost 5 bases. The CDR3 loop reads CASSRQGGDNEQFF. CDR3 sequence (DNA): TGTGCCAGCAGTAGACAGGGTGGCGACAATGAGCAGTTCTTC.

The V call is TRBV11-2, the J call TRBJ2-5; D may be TRBD2 (7 bases). V gave up 5 bases and J gave up 4 bases, with 20 bases separating them. CDR1 and CDR2 (germline): SGHAT, FQNNGV. The CDR3 spans 16 residues. CDR3: CASSPVGGAIRETQYF. CDR3 nucleotide sequence: TGTGCCAGCAGCCCAGTGGGGGGGGCGATCCGAGAGACCCAGTACTTC.